The sequence of this T cell receptor beta chain was determined in a study of CD8 T cells in ankylosing spondylitis. It was by quantitative 5'-RACE with molecular barcodes that TCR beta libraries were made. TCRdb re-called the 5' RACE reads through MiXCR, storing one row per CDR3 protein. The sample contains about 480,000 distinct CDR3 sequences, about 15% of which appear only once. Trimming shortened V by 6 bases and J by 4 bases, and 21 bases separated the two germline ends. Germline CDR1 is KGHSH and CDR2 is LQKENI. The CDR3 runs to 16 residues. As for this clonotype: The antigen is undetermined.

Study-level findings and limits: Clones linked to disease, bearing a CD8+ phenotype, were relatively rare in peripheral blood. A motif in TCR beta, a set of roughly 8 highly homologous variants, appeared characteristic of ankylosing spondylitis blood.

The rearrangement joins TRBV18 to TRBJ1-2; weak D call: TRBD1 (5 bases). The TCR originated in a male donor with ankylosing spondylitis. Sequencing used blood, either unsorted or a sorted T cell fraction (not recorded which). As DNA, the CDR3 is TGTGCCAGCTCGCGGGACGAACGCCGGGGAGGCTATGGCTACACCTTC. Translated: CASSRDERRGGYGYTF.